This T cell receptor beta chain was sequenced in a study of siplizumab effects on memory and regulatory T cells. Regarding the study as a whole: Alloreactive sequences whose origin lay in unstimulated CD4+ memory cells were significantly reduced by siplizumab. The authors could not assign a naive or memory phenotype to roughly 80-97% of proliferating CD4+ or CD8+ clones.

Sequencing used immunoSEQ multiplex PCR; TCRdb keeps in-frame clones, though not all of them. This sample has some 90,000 clones, with 70% to 90% found just once. CDR1 is MDHEN and CDR2 is SYDVKM in the germline V gene. The CDR3 is made up of 17 amino acids. Losses at the gene ends were 5 bases for V and 1 base for J; bases not matched to a gene: 5. Details on this clone: The antigen is not known.

This sequence originates from a human donor in good health. The sequenced material came from CD4+ T cells sorted from blood. The V and J genes are TRBV28 and TRBJ2-1; 13 bases match TRBD2. In DNA, the CDR3 is TGTGCCAGCAGTCACGGGACTAGCGGGATGTCCTACAATGAGCAGTTCTTC. Translating gives CASSHGTSGMSYNEQFF.